The text below deals with one TCR beta chain. In assigning cohorts, the study relied on participant-reported clinical history. This entry comes from a study of blood T cell repertoires in COVID-19. Study summary: Spain, Italy and the United States supplied samples that represented acute and convalescent COVID-19. In each case, the material was cDNA or gDNA derived from T cells, B-cell-depleted T cells, or PBMCs.

As originally analysed: Estimates of nucleated cell counts were drawn from the amplification of reference gene primers. Using immunoSEQ multiplex PCR, the repertoire was profiled, and TCRdb retains in-frame clones only, with some absent. Clone size and V and J calls were adopted from that table, with D and trimming inferred from the DNA. The table has hundreds of thousands of clones, about nine tenths seen once. The V end lost 2 bases, the J end lost 5 bases, and 7 bases lay between the germline ends. The V gene's germline CDR1 is MGHRA and CDR2 YSYEKL. The length of the CDR3 is 13 residues. Sequencing used PBMCs or T cells enriched from blood (not recorded which). The clonotype comes from a woman aged 18-29 years who had recovered from COVID-19. The rearrangement links TRBV4-1 to TRBJ1-3; the D is unclear. CDR3 loop: CASSQLPRNTIYF. The CDR3, as DNA: TGCGCCAGCAGCCAACTTCCCCGAAACACCATATATTTT.